Below, one TCR beta chain is given with its context. What it binds is unknown. A single base separates this from a much larger clone, so it may be a read error. Germline CDR1 and CDR2: MNHNS and SASEGT. This CDR3 has 15 amino acids. The data are from a study of human T cells and chemical hapten exposure. About the study: Mostly female patients had alopecia areata, totalis or universalis. Findings of the study overall: A positive correlation with patch test score was found for PT1 expanded TCR counts. Sensitizing to DPC left TCRs with a frequency above 1 in 1000 unaltered. Controls had significantly fewer large CDR3 similarity clusters than were formed by expanded TCRs.

Time point given: patch test 3, about 24 weeks after DPC sensitization. The sample's treatment: therapeutic diphenylcyclopropenone sensitization with weekly scalp DPC. MiXCR was run by TCRdb on the RACE reads, yielding one entry per CDR3 protein. The sample shows roughly 97,000 distinct CDR3 sequences, 27% of them seen only once. The rearrangement joins TRBV6-1 to TRBJ1-5; 7 bases align to TRBD1. This clonotype was sampled from a middle-aged man with alopecia areata. Some clones in this sample may be carry-over from other donors' samples. The sequencing here drew on whole blood, taken in connection with sensitization to the hapten diphenylcyclopropenone (DPC). In nucleotides, the CDR3 is TGTGTCAGCAGTGGTTCGACAGGGTTCAATCAGCCCCAGCATTTT. Its protein product is CVSSGSTGFNQPQHF.